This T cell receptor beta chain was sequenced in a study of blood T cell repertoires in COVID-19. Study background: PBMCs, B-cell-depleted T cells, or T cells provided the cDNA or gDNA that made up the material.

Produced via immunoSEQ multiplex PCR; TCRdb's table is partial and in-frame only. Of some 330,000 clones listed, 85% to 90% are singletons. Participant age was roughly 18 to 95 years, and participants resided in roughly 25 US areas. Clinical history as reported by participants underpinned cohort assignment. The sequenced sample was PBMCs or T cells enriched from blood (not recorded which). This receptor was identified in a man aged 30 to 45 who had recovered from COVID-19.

CDR3 DNA sequence: TGTGCCAGCAGCCATAGAGAGCAGGGCGATGAAAAACTGTTTTTT. It yields the protein CASSHREQGDEKLFF. The chain is built from TRBV14 and TRBJ1-4, with D tentatively TRBD1 (5 bases). V lost 3 bases and J 6 bases, leaving 14 bases between the germline ends. This CDR3 is 15 amino acids long. The germline CDR1 and CDR2 sequences are SGHDN and FVKESK. The variable domain in full, completed from reference TRBV14 and TRBJ1-4, reads EAGVTQFPSHSVIEKGQTVTLRCDPISGHDNLYWYRRVMGKEIKFLLHFVKESKQDESGMPNNRFLAERTGGTYSTLKVQPAELEDSGVYFCASSHREQGDEKLFFGSGTQLSVL.